This TCR beta chain was observed in a study of post-analysis software for immune sequencing data. The wider study: As for disease course, relapsing-remitting, secondary progressive and progressive-relapsing multiple sclerosis were all included.

cDNA libraries of TCR beta carried unique molecular identifiers. Input amounts of roughly 0.85 to 11 million T cells were used. These gave roughly 500,000 cDNA molecules, so each molecule approximated one T cell. One entry per CDR3 protein results from TCRdb running MiXCR on the PCR reads. This sample has fewer than 700,000 distinct CDR3 sequences, with 44% found just once. Only a few counts were recorded for this clonotype. The antigen is unknown. CDR1 and CDR2 (germline): SEHNR, FQNEAQ (reference sequence). The V end was cut by 0 bases, the J end by 7 bases, with 15 bases between. The CDR3 covers 15 residues. General study findings and limits: Batch-mates among the samples co-clustered strongly by F measure. About five TRBV segments, including TRBV5-6, TRBV5-1 and TRBV20-1, were more frequent in patients than controls.

The genes are TRBV7-9 and TRBJ1-2; D gene ambiguous. The TCR comes from a girl aged 5 to 17 with multiple sclerosis. The source material was blood. Here the CDR3 DNA reads TGTGCCAGCAGCTTAGCCGGCCAGACCGTCCGTGGCTACACCTTC. Encoded protein: CASSLAGQTVRGYTF. The full variable domain, in which reference TRBV7-9 and TRBJ1-2 provide the parts outside the CDR3, is DTGVSQNPRHKITKRGQNVTFRCDPISEHNRLYWYRQTLGQGPEFLTYFQNEAQLEKSRLLSDRFSAERPKGSFSTLEIQRTEQGDSAMYLCASSLAGQTVRGYTFGSGTRLTVV.